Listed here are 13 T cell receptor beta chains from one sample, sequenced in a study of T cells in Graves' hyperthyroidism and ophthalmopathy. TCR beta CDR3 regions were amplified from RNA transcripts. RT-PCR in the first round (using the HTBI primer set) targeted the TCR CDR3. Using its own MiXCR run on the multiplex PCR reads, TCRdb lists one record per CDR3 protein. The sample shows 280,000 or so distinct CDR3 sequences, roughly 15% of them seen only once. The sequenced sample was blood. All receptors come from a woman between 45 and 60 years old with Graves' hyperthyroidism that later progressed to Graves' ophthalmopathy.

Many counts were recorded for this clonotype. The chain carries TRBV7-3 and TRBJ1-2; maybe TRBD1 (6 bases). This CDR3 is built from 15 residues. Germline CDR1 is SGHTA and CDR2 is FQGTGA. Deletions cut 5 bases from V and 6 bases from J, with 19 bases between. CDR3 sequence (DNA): TGTGCCAGCAGCCCTTATGCCAGGGGAGGCGATGGCTACACCTTC. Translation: CASSPYARGGDGYTF. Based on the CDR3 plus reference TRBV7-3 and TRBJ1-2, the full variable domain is GAGVSQTPSNKVTEKGKYVELRCDPISGHTALYWYRQSLGQGPEFLIYFQGTGAADDSGLPNDRFFAVRPEGSVSTLKIQRTERGDSAVYLCASSPYARGGDGYTFGSGTRLTVV.

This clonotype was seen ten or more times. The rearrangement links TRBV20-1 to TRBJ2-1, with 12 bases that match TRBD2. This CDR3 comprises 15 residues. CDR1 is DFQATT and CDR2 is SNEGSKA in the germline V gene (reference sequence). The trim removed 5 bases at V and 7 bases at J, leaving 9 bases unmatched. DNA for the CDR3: TGCAGTGCTCTCCTCGGGACTAGCGGGCCTAATGAGCAGTTCTTC. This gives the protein CSALLGTSGPNEQFF.

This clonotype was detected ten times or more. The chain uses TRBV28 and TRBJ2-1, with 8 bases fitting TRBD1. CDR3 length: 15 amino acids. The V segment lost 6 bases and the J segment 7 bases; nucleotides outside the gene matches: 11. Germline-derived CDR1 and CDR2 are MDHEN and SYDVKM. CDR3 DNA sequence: TGTGCCAGCAGCTACAGACAGGGGACGGGGAATGAGCAGTTCTTC. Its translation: CASSYRQGTGNEQFF.

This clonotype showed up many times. The CDR3 nucleotides read TGTGCCAGCAAGACCATAGCGGGACGGGGTGAGCAGTTCTTC. This translates into CASKTIAGRGEQFF. The rearrangement uses TRBV3-1 and TRBJ2-1; 8 nucleotides agree with TRBD2. CDR3 length equals 14 residues. V was pared by 7 bases and J by 9 bases, with 11 bases of the junction left unmatched. Germline loops: CDR1 LGHDT, CDR2 YNNKEL (reference sequence).

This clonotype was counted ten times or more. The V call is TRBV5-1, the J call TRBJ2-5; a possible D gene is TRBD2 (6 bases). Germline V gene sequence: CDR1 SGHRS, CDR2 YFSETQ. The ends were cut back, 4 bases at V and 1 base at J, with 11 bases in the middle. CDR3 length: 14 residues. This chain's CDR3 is CASSGSGGQETQYF. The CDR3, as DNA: TGCGCCAGCAGCGGATCCGGGGGCCAAGAGACCCAGTACTTC.

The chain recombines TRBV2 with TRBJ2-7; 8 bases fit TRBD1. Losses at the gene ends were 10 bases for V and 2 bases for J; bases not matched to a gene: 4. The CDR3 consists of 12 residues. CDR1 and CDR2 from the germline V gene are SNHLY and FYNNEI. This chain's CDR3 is CATQTGAYEQYF. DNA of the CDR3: TGTGCCACACAGACAGGGGCCTACGAGCAGTACTTC.

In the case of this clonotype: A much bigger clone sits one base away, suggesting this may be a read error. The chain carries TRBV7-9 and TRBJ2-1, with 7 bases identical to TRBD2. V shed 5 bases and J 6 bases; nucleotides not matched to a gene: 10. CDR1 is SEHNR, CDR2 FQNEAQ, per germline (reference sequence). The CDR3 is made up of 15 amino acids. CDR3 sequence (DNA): TGTGCCAGCAGCCTAGGGGCTGGCGGGGGCAATGAGCAGTTCTTC. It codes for CASSLGAGGGNEQFF.

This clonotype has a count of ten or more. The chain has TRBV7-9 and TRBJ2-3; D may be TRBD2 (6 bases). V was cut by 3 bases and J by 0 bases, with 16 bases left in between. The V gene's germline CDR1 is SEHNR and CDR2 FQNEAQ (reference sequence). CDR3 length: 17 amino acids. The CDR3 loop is CASSFDPGDGSTDTQYF. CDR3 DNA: TGTGCCAGCAGCTTCGACCCGGGAGACGGGAGCACAGATACGCAGTATTTT. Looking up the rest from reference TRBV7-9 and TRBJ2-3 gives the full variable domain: DTGVSQNPRHKITKRGQNVTFRCDPISEHNRLYWYRQTLGQGPEFLTYFQNEAQLEKSRLLSDRFSAERPKGSFSTLEIQRTEQGDSAMYLCASSFDPGDGSTDTQYFGPGTRLTVL.

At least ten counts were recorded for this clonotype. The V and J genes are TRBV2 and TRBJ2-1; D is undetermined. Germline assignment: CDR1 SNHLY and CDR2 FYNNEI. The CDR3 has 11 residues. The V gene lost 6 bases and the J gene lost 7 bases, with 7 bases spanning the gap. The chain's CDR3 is CASRVQNEQFF. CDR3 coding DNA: TGTGCCAGCAGGGTCCAGAATGAGCAGTTCTTC.

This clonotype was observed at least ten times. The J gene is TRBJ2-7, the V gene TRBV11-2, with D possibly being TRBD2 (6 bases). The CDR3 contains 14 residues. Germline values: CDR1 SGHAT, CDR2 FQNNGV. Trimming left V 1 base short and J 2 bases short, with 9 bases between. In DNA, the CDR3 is TGTGCCAGCAGCTTAGCCCCTAGCGCCTACGAGCAGTACTTC. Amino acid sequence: CASSLAPSAYEQYF. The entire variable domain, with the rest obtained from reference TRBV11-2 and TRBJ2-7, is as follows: EAGVAQSPRYKIIEKRQSVAFWCNPISGHATLYWYQQILGQGPKLLIQFQNNGVVDDSQLPKDRFSAERLKGVDSTLKIQPAKLEDSAVYLCASSLAPSAYEQYFGPGTRLTVT.

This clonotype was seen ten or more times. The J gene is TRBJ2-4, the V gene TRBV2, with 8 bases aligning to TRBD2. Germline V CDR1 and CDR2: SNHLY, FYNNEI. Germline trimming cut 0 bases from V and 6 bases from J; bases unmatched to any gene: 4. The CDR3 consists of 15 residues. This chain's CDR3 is CASSEAPGLVNIQYF. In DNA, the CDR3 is TGTGCCAGCAGTGAAGCCCCGGGACTAGTAAACATTCAGTACTTC.

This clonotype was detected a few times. The DNA for the CDR3 is TGCAGCGTGACGGGACAGCACTTGAACACTGAAGCTTTCTTT. It codes for CSVTGQHLNTEAFF. The chain joins TRBV29-1 to TRBJ1-1; 7 bases line up with TRBD1. The CDR3 length is 14 residues. Germline V gene sequence: CDR1 SQVTM, CDR2 ANQGSEA. V dropped 6 bases and J dropped 0; count of bases not matched to a gene: 7.

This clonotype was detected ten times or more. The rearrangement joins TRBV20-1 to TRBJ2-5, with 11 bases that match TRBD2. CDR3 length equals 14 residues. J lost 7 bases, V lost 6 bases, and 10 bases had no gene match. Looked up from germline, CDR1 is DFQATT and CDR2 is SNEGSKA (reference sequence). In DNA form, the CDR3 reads TGCAGTGCGGCGGGACTAGCGGCTCCGGGGACCCAGTACTTC. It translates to CSAAGLAAPGTQYF.